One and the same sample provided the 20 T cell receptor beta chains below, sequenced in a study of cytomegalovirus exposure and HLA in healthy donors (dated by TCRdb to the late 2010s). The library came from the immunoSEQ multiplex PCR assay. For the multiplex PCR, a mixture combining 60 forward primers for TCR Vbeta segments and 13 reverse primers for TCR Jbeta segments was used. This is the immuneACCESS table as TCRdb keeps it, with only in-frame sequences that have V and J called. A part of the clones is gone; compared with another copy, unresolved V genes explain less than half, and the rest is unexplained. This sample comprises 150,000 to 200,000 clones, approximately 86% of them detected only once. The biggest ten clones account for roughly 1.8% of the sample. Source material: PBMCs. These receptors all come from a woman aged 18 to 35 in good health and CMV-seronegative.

CDR3 sequence reads: CASSPGTGTYEQYF. In DNA, the CDR3 is TGCGCCAGCAGCCCCGGGACAGGGACCTACGAGCAGTACTTC. The chain joins TRBV5-1 to TRBJ2-7; 9 bases are shared with TRBD1. The CDR3 runs 14 residues. V trimming: 4 bases; J trimming: 2 bases; junction bases outside the gene matches: 4. Germline V lookup: CDR1 SGHRS, CDR2 YFSETQ.

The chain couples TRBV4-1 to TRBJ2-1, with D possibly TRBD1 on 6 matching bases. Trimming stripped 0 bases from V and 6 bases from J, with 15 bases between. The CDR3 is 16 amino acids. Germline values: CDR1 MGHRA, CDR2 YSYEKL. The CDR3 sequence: CASSQEAGASLNEQFF. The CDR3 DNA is TGCGCCAGCAGCCAAGAGGCAGGGGCGTCCCTCAATGAGCAGTTCTTC.

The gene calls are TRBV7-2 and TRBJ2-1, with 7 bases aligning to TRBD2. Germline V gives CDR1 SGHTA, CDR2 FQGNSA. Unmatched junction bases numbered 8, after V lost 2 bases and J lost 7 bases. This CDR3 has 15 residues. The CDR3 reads CASSLQVGGPNEQFF. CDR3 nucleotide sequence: TGTGCCAGCAGCTTACAGGTGGGAGGGCCTAATGAGCAGTTCTTC.

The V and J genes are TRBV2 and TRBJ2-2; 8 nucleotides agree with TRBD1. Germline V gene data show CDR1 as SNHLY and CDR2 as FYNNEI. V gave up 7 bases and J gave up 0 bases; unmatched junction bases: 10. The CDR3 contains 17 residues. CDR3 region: CASTRGQGRSNTGELFF. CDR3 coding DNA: TGTGCCAGCACCCGAGGACAGGGAAGATCGAACACCGGGGAGCTGTTTTTT.

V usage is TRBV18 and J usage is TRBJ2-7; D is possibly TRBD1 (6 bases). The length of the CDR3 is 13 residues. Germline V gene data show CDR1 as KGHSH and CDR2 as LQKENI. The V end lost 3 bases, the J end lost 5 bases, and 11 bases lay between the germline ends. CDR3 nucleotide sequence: TGTGCCAGCTCACCGCCCCACAGGGACGAGCAGTACTTC. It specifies CASSPPHRDEQYF.

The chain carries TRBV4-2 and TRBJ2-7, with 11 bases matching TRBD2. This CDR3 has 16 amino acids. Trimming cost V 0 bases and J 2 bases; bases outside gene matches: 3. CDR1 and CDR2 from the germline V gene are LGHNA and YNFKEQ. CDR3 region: CASSQDLTSGTYEQYF. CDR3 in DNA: TGTGCCAGCAGCCAAGATTTGACTAGCGGGACCTACGAGCAGTACTTC.

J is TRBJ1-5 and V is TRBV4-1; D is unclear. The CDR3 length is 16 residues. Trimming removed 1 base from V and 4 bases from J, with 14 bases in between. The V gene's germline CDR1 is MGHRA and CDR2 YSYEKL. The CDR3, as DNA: TGCGCCAGCAGCCAAGTAGCCGTAGGAGGGAATCAGCCCCAGCATTTT. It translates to CASSQVAVGGNQPQHF.

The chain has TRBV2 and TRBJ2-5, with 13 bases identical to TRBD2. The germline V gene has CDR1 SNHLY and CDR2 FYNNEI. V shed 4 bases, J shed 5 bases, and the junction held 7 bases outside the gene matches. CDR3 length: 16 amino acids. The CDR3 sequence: CASSGTSGGSLETQYF. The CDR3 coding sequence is TGTGCCAGCAGTGGGACTAGCGGGGGATCCCTGGAGACCCAGTACTTC.

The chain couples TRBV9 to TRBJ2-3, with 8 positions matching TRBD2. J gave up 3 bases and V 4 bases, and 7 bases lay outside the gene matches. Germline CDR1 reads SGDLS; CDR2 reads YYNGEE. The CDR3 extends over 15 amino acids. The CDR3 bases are TGTGCCAGCAGCCATGGGGCGGGAGGAACAGATACGCAGTATTTT. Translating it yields CASSHGAGGTDTQYF.

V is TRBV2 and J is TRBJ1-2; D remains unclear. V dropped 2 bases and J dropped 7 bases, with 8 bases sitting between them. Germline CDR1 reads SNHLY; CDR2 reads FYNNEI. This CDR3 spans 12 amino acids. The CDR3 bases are TGTGCCAGCAGTGAACTAAGAGTTGGCTACACCTTC. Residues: CASSELRVGYTF.

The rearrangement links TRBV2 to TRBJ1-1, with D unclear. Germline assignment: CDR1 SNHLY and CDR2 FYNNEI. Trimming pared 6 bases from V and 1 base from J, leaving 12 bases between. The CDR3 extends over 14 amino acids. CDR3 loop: CASRVDMANTEAFF. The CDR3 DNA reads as TGTGCCAGCAGGGTTGACATGGCGAACACTGAAGCTTTCTTT. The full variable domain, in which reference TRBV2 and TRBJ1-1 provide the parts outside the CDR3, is EPEVTQTPSHQVTQMGQEVILRCVPISNHLYFYWYRQILGQKVEFLVSFYNNEISEKSEIFDDQFSVERPDGSNFTLKIRSTKLEDSAMYFCASRVDMANTEAFFGQGTRLTVV.

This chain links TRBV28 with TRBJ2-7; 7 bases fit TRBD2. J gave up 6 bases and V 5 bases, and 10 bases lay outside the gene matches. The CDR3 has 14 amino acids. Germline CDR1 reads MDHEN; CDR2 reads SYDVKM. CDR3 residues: CASSSGTDRSEQYF. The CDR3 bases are TGTGCCAGCAGTAGCGGGACTGATAGGAGCGAGCAGTACTTC.

The CDR3 loop reads CAWSASGPVEYF. CDR3 nucleotide sequence: TGTGCCTGGAGTGCTAGCGGGCCCGTGGAGTACTTC. The rearrangement links TRBV30 to TRBJ2-7; 8 nucleotides align to TRBD2. J lost 11 bases, V lost 1 base, and 7 bases had no gene match. The germline V gene has CDR1 GTSNPN and CDR2 SVGIG (reference sequence). The CDR3 is made up of 12 amino acids.

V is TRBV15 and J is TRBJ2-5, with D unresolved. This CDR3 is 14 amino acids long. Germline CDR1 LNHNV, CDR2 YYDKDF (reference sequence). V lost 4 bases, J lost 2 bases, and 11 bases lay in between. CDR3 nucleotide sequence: TGTGCCACCAGCACCTTTGCGGAGCAAGAGACCCAGTACTTC. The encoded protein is CATSTFAEQETQYF. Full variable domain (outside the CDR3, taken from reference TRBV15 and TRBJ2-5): DAMVIQNPRYQVTQFGKPVTLSCSQTLNHNVMYWYQQKSSQAPKLLFHYYDKDFNNEADTPDNFQSRRPNTSFCFLDIRSPGLGDTAMYLCATSTFAEQETQYFGPGTRLLVL.

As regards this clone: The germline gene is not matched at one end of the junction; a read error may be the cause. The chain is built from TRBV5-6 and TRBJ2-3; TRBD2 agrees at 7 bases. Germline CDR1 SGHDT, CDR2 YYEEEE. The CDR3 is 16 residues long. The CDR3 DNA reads TGTGCCAGCAGGTTGGGGCGGGGGAGAGACACAGATACGCAGTATTTT. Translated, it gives CASRLGRGRDTDTQYF.

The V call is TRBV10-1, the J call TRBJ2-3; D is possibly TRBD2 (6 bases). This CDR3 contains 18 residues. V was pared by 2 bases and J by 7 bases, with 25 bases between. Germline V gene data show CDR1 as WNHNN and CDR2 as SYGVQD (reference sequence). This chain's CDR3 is CASSERRGLLPGCNTQYF. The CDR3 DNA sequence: TGCGCCAGCAGTGAGAGGAGGGGACTCCTACCGGGGTGTAATACGCAGTATTTT.

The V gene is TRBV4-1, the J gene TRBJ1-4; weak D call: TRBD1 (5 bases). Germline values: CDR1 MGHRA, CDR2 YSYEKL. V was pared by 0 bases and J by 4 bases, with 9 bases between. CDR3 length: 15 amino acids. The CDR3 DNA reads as TGCGCCAGCAGCCAAGAGGCAAGGGGTAATGAAAAACTGTTTTTT. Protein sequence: CASSQEARGNEKLFF.

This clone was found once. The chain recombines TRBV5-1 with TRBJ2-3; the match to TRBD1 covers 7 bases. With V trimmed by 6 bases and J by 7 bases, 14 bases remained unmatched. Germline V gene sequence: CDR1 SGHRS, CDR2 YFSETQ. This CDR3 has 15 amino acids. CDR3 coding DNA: TGCGCCAGCAACCCCGGACAGGAGGTACCCCATACGCAGTATTTT. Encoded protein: CASNPGQEVPHTQYF.

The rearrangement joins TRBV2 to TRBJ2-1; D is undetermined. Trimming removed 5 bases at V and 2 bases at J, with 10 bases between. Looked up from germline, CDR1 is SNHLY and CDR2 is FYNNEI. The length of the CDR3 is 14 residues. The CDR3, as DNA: TGTGCCAGCAGTCCTGGGCTGGCCTACAATGAGCAGTTCTTC. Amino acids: CASSPGLAYNEQFF.

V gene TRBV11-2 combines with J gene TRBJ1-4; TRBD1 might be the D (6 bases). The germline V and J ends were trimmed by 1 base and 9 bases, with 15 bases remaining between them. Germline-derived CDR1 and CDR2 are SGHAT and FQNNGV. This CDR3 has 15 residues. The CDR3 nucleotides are TGTGCCAGCAGCTTAGGATCCCAGGGGACCCAAAAACTGTTTTTT. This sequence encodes CASSLGSQGTQKLFF.